This T cell receptor beta chain was observed in a study of T cell clonotyping in hematopoietic cell transplantation. Study-wide results and caveats: After transplant, recipient diversity fell while pathologically expanded clonotypes grew through day 180.

This clone was observed once. Its antigen is not known. Looked up from germline, CDR1 is SGHTA and CDR2 is FQGNSA. The CDR3 has 14 amino acids. Trimming took 1 base from V and 8 from J, leaving 12 bases between them. Profiling relied on immunoSEQ multiplex PCR, and the TCRdb table lists in-frame clones only, not all of them. Here the sample spans under 9,500 clones, less than 90% being singletons. This specimen was PBMCs, taken 180 days after allogeneic stem cell transplant. This clonotype was sampled from a human patient who had an allogeneic stem cell transplant, so the T cells may come from the graft donor. The donor label of this sample is uncertain. Some clones in this sample may be carry-over from other donors' samples. V gene TRBV7-2 combines with J gene TRBJ2-1; D may be TRBD2 (5 bases). The CDR3, as DNA: TGTGCCAGCAGCTTAGTTGAGGGTAGGGATGAGCAGTTCTTC. Translated: CASSLVEGRDEQFF.